This TCR beta chain is drawn from a study of blood T cell repertoires in COVID-19. Study details: Acute and convalescent COVID-19 samples came from the United States, Italy and Spain.

Only in-frame clones appear in the TCRdb table, and some are missing; sequencing was by immunoSEQ multiplex PCR. The data show roughly 190,000 clones, with about four fifths seen just once and 9.5% to 12% held by the top ten. J was trimmed by 1 base and V by 7 bases; bases with no gene match: 3. Germline V lookup: CDR1 SEHNR, CDR2 FQNEAQ (reference sequence). The CDR3 consists of 13 residues. The TCR sequence derives from a woman between 40 and 55 years old with COVID-19, enrolled during active disease. The V gene is TRBV7-9, the J gene TRBJ2-5, with 7 bases fitting TRBD1. Input material: peripheral blood. The CDR3 here is CASNGDSQETQYF. The CDR3 coding sequence is TGTGCCAGCAACGGGGACAGCCAAGAGACCCAGTACTTC. Full variable domain (missing parts from reference TRBV7-9 and TRBJ2-5): DTGVSQNPRHKITKRGQNVTFRCDPISEHNRLYWYRQTLGQGPEFLTYFQNEAQLEKSRLLSDRFSAERPKGSFSTLEIQRTEQGDSAMYLCASNGDSQETQYFGPGTRLLVL.